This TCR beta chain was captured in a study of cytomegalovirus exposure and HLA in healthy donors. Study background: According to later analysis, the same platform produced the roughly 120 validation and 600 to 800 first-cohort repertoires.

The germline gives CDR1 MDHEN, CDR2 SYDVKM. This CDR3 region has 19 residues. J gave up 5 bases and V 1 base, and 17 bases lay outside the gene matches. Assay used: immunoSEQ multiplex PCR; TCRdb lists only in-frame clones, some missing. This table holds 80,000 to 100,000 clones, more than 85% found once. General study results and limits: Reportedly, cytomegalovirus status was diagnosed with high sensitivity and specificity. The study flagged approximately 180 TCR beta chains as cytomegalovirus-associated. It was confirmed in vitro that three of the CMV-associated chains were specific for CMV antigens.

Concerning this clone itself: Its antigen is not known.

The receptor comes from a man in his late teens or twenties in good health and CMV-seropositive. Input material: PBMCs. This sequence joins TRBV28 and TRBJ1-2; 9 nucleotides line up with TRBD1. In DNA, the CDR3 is TGTGCCAGCAGTTTATTTTTGCGTTTACAGGGGGCTAGGGGATATGGCTACACCTTC. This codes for CASSLFLRLQGARGYGYTF.